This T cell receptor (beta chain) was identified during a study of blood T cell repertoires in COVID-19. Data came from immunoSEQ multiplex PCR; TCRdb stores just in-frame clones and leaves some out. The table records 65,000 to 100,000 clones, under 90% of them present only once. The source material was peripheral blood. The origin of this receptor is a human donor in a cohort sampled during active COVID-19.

CDR3 amino acids: CASKTGQMNTGELFF. Written as DNA, the CDR3 is TGTGCCAGCAAGACGGGACAGATGAACACCGGGGAGCTGTTTTTT. This chain connects TRBV25-1 to TRBJ2-2; 7 positions match TRBD1. The ends lost 7 bases at V and 1 base at J; junction bases unmatched: 6. The CDR3 has 15 amino acids. Germline lookup yields CDR1 MGHDK and CDR2 SYGVNS. The variable domain in full, completed from reference TRBV25-1 and TRBJ2-2, reads EADIYQTPRYLVIGTGKKITLECSQTMGHDKMYWYQQDPGMELHLIHYSYGVNSTEKGDLSSESTVSRIRTEHFPLTLESARPSHTSQYLCASKTGQMNTGELFFGEGSRLTVL.